The rows below give T cell receptor beta chains drawn from one sample of a study of cytotoxic CD8 clonotypes in ibrutinib-treated CLL. Only in-frame clones appear in the TCRdb table, and some are missing; sequencing was by immunoSEQ multiplex PCR. Here the sample spans more than 150,000 clones, over 60% being singletons. Here the sequenced sample was PBMCs, taken after 24 months of ibrutinib treatment. These receptors were obtained from a human donor with chronic lymphocytic leukemia. The CDR3 runs from the conserved cysteine through the conserved F or W. A D gene is named only where the DNA matches it firmly. Size tells how often a clone was seen (once, few, many) or the class of an expanded clone, and some rows leave it out.

D: NA
V: TRBV7-2
J: TRBJ2-1
size: NA
DNA: TGTGCCAGCAGCTTAGTCTCATTTGGAAAAGGGGCCGCTAGGAATGAGCAGTTCTTC
CDR3: CASSLVSFGKGAARNEQFF

D: NA
V: TRBV5-1
J: TRBJ2-7
size: NA
DNA: TGCGCCAGCAGCCCAGTGGACACTTCCTACGAGCAGTACTTC
CDR3: CASSPVDTSYEQYF

D: NA
V: TRBV7-9
J: TRBJ2-7
size: few
DNA: TGTGCCAGCAGCCAGAATCCAGGGATCTACGAGCAGTACTTC
CDR3: CASSQNPGIYEQYF

D: NA
V: TRBV9
J: TRBJ2-7
size: NA
DNA: TGTGCCAGCAGCGTAGCAGCGGTCAGCTCCTACGAGCAGTACTTC
CDR3: CASSVAAVSSYEQYF

D: NA
V: TRBV5-6
J: TRBJ2-5
size: NA
DNA: TGTGCCAGCAGCCCGGACATGAAAGAGACCCAGTACTTC
CDR3: CASSPDMKETQYF

D: TRBD1
V: TRBV5-1
J: TRBJ2-1
size: few
DNA: TGCGCCAGCAGTAACAGGGGGGACTCCTACAATGAGCAGTTCTTC
CDR3: CASSNRGDSYNEQFF

D: NA
V: TRBV7-9
J: TRBJ2-2
size: NA
DNA: TGTGCCAGCAGCCCCACGGGGATAAGGACCGGGGAGCTGTTTTTT
CDR3: CASSPTGIRTGELFF

D: TRBD2
V: TRBV6-1
J: TRBJ2-7
size: NA
DNA: TGTGCCAGCGGGGGGGGGATCCCCTACGAGCAGTACTTC
CDR3: CASGGGIPYEQYF

D: NA
V: TRBV25-1
J: TRBJ1-3
size: NA
DNA: TGTGCCAGCAGTGACCCCCGGACGGGAGGAAACACCATATATTTT
CDR3: CASSDPRTGGNTIYF

D: NA
V: TRBV29-1
J: TRBJ2-7
size: NA
DNA: TGCAGCGTTAGCTCCGAAGCATGGTACTCCTACGAGCAGTACTTC
CDR3: CSVSSEAWYSYEQYF

D: NA
V: TRBV4-3
J: TRBJ1-4
size: once
DNA: TGCGCCAGCAGCCAAGATCAGGGAGGGAATGAAAAACTGTTTTTT
CDR3: CASSQDQGGNEKLFF

D: NA
V: TRBV25-1
J: TRBJ1-5
size: NA
DNA: TGTGCCAGCAGTGCCAGGGGTGGCAATCAGCCCCAGCATTTT
CDR3: CASSARGGNQPQHF

D: NA
V: TRBV11-2
J: TRBJ1-2
size: few
DNA: TGTGCCAGCAGCTTAGGGACAGCCACGGGAGGCTACACCTTC
CDR3: CASSLGTATGGYTF

D: NA
V: TRBV7-6
J: TRBJ1-1
size: NA
DNA: TGTGCCAGCAGCCAAAATCCGAACATGAACACTGAAGCTTTCTTT
CDR3: CASSQNPNMNTEAFF

D: NA
V: TRBV2
J: TRBJ1-5
size: NA
DNA: TGTGCCAGTCGCCCCCCGGGGTGGGAGCAGCCCCAGCATTTT
CDR3: CASRPPGWEQPQHF

D: NA
V: TRBV30
J: TRBJ1-1
size: NA
DNA: TGTGCCTGGGGACAGCGGAACACTGAAGCTTTCTTT
CDR3: CAWGQRNTEAFF

D: NA
V: TRBV15
J: TRBJ2-7
size: NA
DNA: TGTGCCACCAGCAGAGAGCTCAGGGTGAGCGAGCAGTACTTC
CDR3: CATSRELRVSEQYF

D: NA
V: TRBV19
J: TRBJ1-3
size: NA
DNA: TGTGCCAGTCGACCGGGACGCAGATCTTCCACCATATATTTT
CDR3: CASRPGRRSSTIYF

D: NA
V: TRBV11-2
J: TRBJ2-3
size: NA
DNA: TGTGCCAGCAGCTTAGGTACACTAATCAACCCTAGCACAGATACGCAGTATTTT
CDR3: CASSLGTLINPSTDTQYF

D: NA
V: TRBV2
J: TRBJ1-5
size: once
DNA: TGTGCCAGCAGTGAAGCCTCGAATCGGGTGGGGCCCCAGCATTTT
CDR3: CASSEASNRVGPQHF

D: TRBD1
V: TRBV4-3
J: TRBJ1-2
size: many
DNA: TGCGCCAGCAGCCAAGCAGGGACAGGGACAATCTATGGCTACACCTTC
CDR3: CASSQAGTGTIYGYTF

D: NA
V: TRBV4-1
J: TRBJ1-2
size: NA
DNA: TGCGCCAGCAGCAGCCGAGCCGACAGGACTAACTATGGCTACACCTTC
CDR3: CASSSRADRTNYGYTF

D: TRBD2
V: TRBV7-2
J: TRBJ2-1
size: NA
DNA: TGTGCCAGCAGCTTAATAGCGGGAGGGTCGTCCTACAATGAGCAGTTCTTC
CDR3: CASSLIAGGSSYNEQFF

D: NA
V: TRBV5-4
J: TRBJ2-3
size: few
DNA: TGTGCCAGCAGCTTTGACGGGGGAATGGCAGATACGCAGTATTTT
CDR3: CASSFDGGMADTQYF

D: TRBD1
V: TRBV2
J: TRBJ1-5
size: NA
DNA: TGTGCCAGCAGCACAACCCCGGGACAGGGATCGTGGCAGCCCCAGCATTTT
CDR3: CASSTTPGQGSWQPQHF

D: NA
V: TRBV15
J: TRBJ1-5
size: few
DNA: TGTGCCACCAGCGCCCGCGCCCCCCAGCCCCAGCATTTT
CDR3: CATSARAPQPQHF